This entry is about one T cell receptor (beta chain). Its matching antigen is unknown. The sample originates from a study of cytomegalovirus exposure and HLA in healthy donors. The CDR3 is 16 residues long. Germline V gene data show CDR1 as SGHRS and CDR2 as YFSETQ. Trimming took off 0 bases at V and 2 bases at J, with 13 bases between the two ends. Healthy people donating bone marrow made up the donors. Notes on the study in general: Association with HLA alleles at 0.05 false discovery rate was found for around 15,000 TCR beta sequences in a later analysis.

This PCR relied on a set of 60 Vbeta primers and 13 Jbeta primers. Original processing methods: Some 9.9 million of around 85 million unique TCR beta chains were shared, per a later count. Generated by immunoSEQ multiplex PCR, the TCRdb table keeps only in-frame clones and is missing some. That table is the source of V, J and clone size, and D and trimming were worked out from the DNA. The sample lists about 180,000 clones; roughly 80% were seen once. The specimen was PBMCs. The chain recombines TRBV5-1 with TRBJ2-3; weak D call: TRBD2 (5 bases). The sequence was obtained from a man aged 25 to 40 in good health and CMV-seropositive. In DNA, the CDR3 is TGCGCCAGCAGCTTGGCCCCGGACTCTTACACAGATACGCAGTATTTT. As protein: CASSLAPDSYTDTQYF.